These 15 T cell receptor beta chains share one sample of origin, sequenced in a study of blood T cell repertoires in COVID-19. Libraries were prepared by immunoSEQ multiplex PCR; TCRdb keeps only in-frame clonotypes and omits some of them. The sample lists approximately 200,000 clones, 89% occurring once. What was sequenced was PBMCs or T cells enriched from blood (not recorded which). These receptor sequences come from a woman between 35 and 50 years old with acute COVID-19.

The chain links TRBV5-1 to TRBJ2-7, with TRBD2 matching over 9 bases. With 0 bases clipped from V and 3 bases from J, the junction kept 7 bases outside the gene matches. Germline CDR1 and CDR2: SGHRS and YFSETQ. The CDR3 is made up of 16 amino acids. CDR3 amino acids: CASSLAVLAGDYEQYF. The CDR3 nucleotides are TGCGCCAGCAGCTTGGCGGTTTTAGCGGGAGACTACGAGCAGTACTTC.

This clone was observed a handful of times. This chain connects TRBV4-1 to TRBJ2-7, with TRBD1 matching 11 bases. This CDR3 contains 15 residues. Trimming removed 4 bases from V and 6 bases from J; junction bases left unmatched: 8. Germline assignment: CDR1 MGHRA and CDR2 YSYEKL. The CDR3, as DNA: TGCGCCAGCAGCCGAGCCGGGACAGGGGGTTTCGAGCAGTACTTC. It codes for CASSRAGTGGFEQYF.

The table lists this clone with a count of one. J is TRBJ2-3 and V is TRBV2; no reliable D call. The germline V gene has CDR1 SNHLY and CDR2 FYNNEI. The CDR3 is 14 amino acids. V shed 9 bases and J shed 0 bases, with 13 bases lying between them. In nucleotides, the CDR3 is TGTGCCAGTCATCTACAGCATAGCACAGATACGCAGTATTTT. Its protein is CASHLQHSTDTQYF.

V gene TRBV10-2 combines with J gene TRBJ1-1; 11 bases match TRBD1. V shed 6 bases and J 10 bases; nucleotides not matched to a gene: 10. This CDR3 has 14 residues. CDR1 and CDR2 from the germline V gene are WSHSY and SAAADI. The CDR3 spells CASSPGTGGIGAFF. DNA of the CDR3: TGCGCCAGCAGCCCCGGGACAGGGGGGATCGGAGCTTTCTTT.

The chain is built from TRBV18 and TRBJ1-4; 10 bases agree with TRBD1. The CDR3 consists of 16 residues. Germline V gives CDR1 KGHSH, CDR2 LQKENI. Trimming removed 3 bases from V and 5 bases from J; junction bases left unmatched: 6. For the CDR3, the DNA is TGTGCCAGCTCACCGGACAGGGGGTTTGAAAATGAAAAACTGTTTTTT. The encoded protein is CASSPDRGFENEKLFF. Full variable domain (rest looked up from reference TRBV18 and TRBJ1-4): NAGVMQNPRHLVRRRGQEARLRCSPMKGHSHVYWYRQLPEEGLKFMVYLQKENIIDESGMPKERFSAEFPKEGPSILRIQQVVRGDSAAYFCASSPDRGFENEKLFFGSGTQLSVL.

This clone was found once. J is TRBJ2-1 and V is TRBV7-2, with TRBD2 identical over 8 bases. The CDR3 length is 16 residues. Trimming at V came to 5 bases and at J to 0 bases, leaving 6 bases not matched to a gene. Germline CDR1 and CDR2: SGHTA and FQGNSA. The CDR3 nucleotides are TGTGCCAGCAGCCGGGGGGGGGCAGTCTCCTACAATGAGCAGTTCTTC. Protein sequence: CASSRGGAVSYNEQFF.

The table lists this clone with a few counts. The V call is TRBV9, the J call TRBJ1-4, with D perhaps TRBD1 (5 bases). This CDR3 has 15 amino acids. The ends were cut back, 0 bases at V and 4 bases at J, with 10 bases in the middle. Germline V gene sequence: CDR1 SGDLS, CDR2 YYNGEE. CDR3 in DNA: TGTGCCAGCAGCGTAGAAGGCAGGGTTAATGAAAAACTGTTTTTT. It translates to CASSVEGRVNEKLFF.

The chain uses TRBV21-1 and TRBJ1-4; the table calls TRBD1, which could not be checked here. TRBV21-1 is shown as a pseudogene. The CDR3 consists of 16 residues. CDR3: CASSKKGEGLEEKLFF. DNA for the CDR3: TGTGCCAGCAGCAAAAAAGGGGAAGGGTTAGAGGAAAAACTGTTTTTT.

The gene calls are TRBV6-5 and TRBJ2-7, with TRBD2 matching 12 bases. Germline trimming cut 0 bases from V and 5 bases from J; bases unmatched to any gene: 5. CDR1 is MNHEY, CDR2 SVGAGI, per germline. This CDR3 comprises 16 residues. The CDR3 loop reads CASSYSRLAGVHEQYF. The DNA for the CDR3 is TGTGCCAGCAGTTACTCGCGACTAGCGGGAGTTCACGAGCAGTACTTC.

The rearrangement joins TRBV3-1 (or the pseudogene TRBV3-2) to TRBJ2-1; tentative D call: TRBD2 (5 bases). CDR1 and CDR2 (germline): LGHDT, YNNKEL (reference sequence). V lost 2 bases and J 5 bases, leaving 16 bases between the germline ends. This CDR3 comprises 16 residues. CDR3 loop: CASSQRRTGNNNEQFF. CDR3 DNA: TGTGCCAGCAGCCAACGCCGTACGGGGAACAACAATGAGCAGTTCTTC.

V gene TRBV30 combines with J gene TRBJ2-5, with D perhaps matching TRBD2 (6 bases). The V and J ends lost 1 base and 5 bases respectively, with 11 bases between them. The germline V gene has CDR1 GTSNPN and CDR2 SVGIG (reference sequence). This CDR3 spans 13 amino acids. CDR3 nucleotide sequence: TGTGCCTGGAGTGCCGGGAGTTGGGAGACCCAGTACTTC. Translating gives CAWSAGSWETQYF.

V gene TRBV15 combines with J gene TRBJ2-7, with D perhaps matching TRBD2 (7 bases). This CDR3 has 22 residues. Germline V gene sequence: CDR1 LNHNV, CDR2 YYDKDF (reference sequence). Between the trimmed V and J ends, which lost 0 bases and 3 bases, there was a span of 33 bases. The CDR3 region has the DNA TGTGCCACCAGCAGAGATGGACGAGGGGGGGATGTTAGCGGACTGGGGCTCTACGAGCAGTACTTC. Amino acid sequence: CATSRDGRGGDVSGLGLYEQYF.

V and J are TRBV7-3 and TRBJ2-5; 7 bases fit TRBD2. V gave up 5 bases and J gave up 1 base; unmatched junction bases: 4. CDR3 length: 14 amino acids. The germline CDR1 and CDR2 sequences are SGHTA and FQGTGA. CDR3 amino acids: CASSPSGTQETQYF. As DNA, the CDR3 is TGTGCCAGCAGCCCGAGCGGGACCCAAGAGACCCAGTACTTC. The complete variable domain, with remaining parts taken from reference TRBV7-3 and TRBJ2-5, reads GAGVSQTPSNKVTEKGKYVELRCDPISGHTALYWYRQSLGQGPEFLIYFQGTGAADDSGLPNDRFFAVRPEGSVSTLKIQRTERGDSAVYLCASSPSGTQETQYFGPGTRLLVL.

V usage is TRBV12-5 and J usage is TRBJ2-1; 10 nucleotides agree with TRBD2. Trimming took 3 bases from V and 6 from J; bases not matched to a gene: 11. The CDR3 consists of 17 residues. Germline lookup yields CDR1 LGHNT and CDR2 FRNRAP. The CDR3 loop is CASGFPGASGRGNEQFF. The CDR3 DNA reads as TGTGCTAGTGGTTTCCCTGGGGCTAGCGGGAGAGGCAATGAGCAGTTCTTC.

This clone appeared once. This same CDR3 is encoded by further DNA sequences in the sample. The chain links TRBV5-1 to TRBJ2-7; D possibly corresponds to TRBD1 (6 bases). The germline V gene has CDR1 SGHRS and CDR2 YFSETQ. V lost 0 bases and J 3 bases, leaving 13 bases between the germline ends. This CDR3 contains 15 residues. This chain's CDR3 is CASSLAGQGSYEQYF. The DNA for the CDR3 is TGCGCCAGCAGCTTGGCCGGCCAGGGGAGCTACGAGCAGTACTTC.